This T cell receptor beta chain emerged from a study of blood T cell repertoires in COVID-19. Produced via immunoSEQ multiplex PCR; TCRdb's table is partial and in-frame only. The sample lists some 110,000 clones, 70% to 80% occurring once. Trimming left V 6 bases short and J 1 base short, with 16 bases between. The V gene's germline CDR1 is MGHRA and CDR2 YSYEKL. CDR3 length: 15 residues. The chain links TRBV4-1 to TRBJ2-7; a possible D gene is TRBD2 (6 bases). This TCR came from a human donor with acute or convalescent COVID-19. The donor label of this sample is uncertain. Sequencing was done on a sample of peripheral blood. The DNA for the CDR3 is TGCGCCAGCAGATCTACACTAGCTAATTCCTACGAGCAGTACTTC. It translates to CASRSTLANSYEQYF.